The 18 T cell receptor beta chains in this list originate from one sample, sequenced in a study of cytomegalovirus exposure and HLA in healthy donors. PCR was performed using 60 Vbeta and 13 Jbeta primers. Generated by immunoSEQ multiplex PCR, the TCRdb table keeps only in-frame clones and is missing some. This sample has about 200,000 clones, with around 80% found just once. The source material was PBMCs. Source of these receptors: a woman aged 30 to 39 in good health and CMV-seropositive.

The chain uses TRBV9 and TRBJ1-3; 7 nucleotides agree with TRBD1. CDR1 SGDLS and CDR2 YYNGEE come from the germline V gene. The V gene end was trimmed by 3 bases and the J gene end by 0 bases; junction bases not matched to a gene: 3. The CDR3 runs 15 residues. The CDR3 protein is CASSGQGNSGNTIYF. CDR3 nucleotides: TGTGCCAGCAGCGGACAGGGAAACTCTGGAAACACCATATATTTT. The complete variable domain, with remaining parts taken from reference TRBV9 and TRBJ1-3, reads DSGVTQTPKHLITATGQRVTLRCSPRSGDLSVYWYQQSLDQGLQFLIQYYNGEERAKGNILERFSAQQFPDLHSELNLSSLELGDSALYFCASSGQGNSGNTIYFGEGSWLTVV.

The chain recombines TRBV5-1 with TRBJ2-7; 16 nucleotides line up with TRBD2. Germline values: CDR1 SGHRS, CDR2 YFSETQ. V shed 3 bases, J shed 3 bases, and the junction held 9 bases outside the gene matches. This CDR3 contains 18 residues. The CDR3 nucleotides read TGCGCCAGCAGCTGGGGGACTAGCGGGAGGGGCGGGGGCTACGAGCAGTACTTC. This sequence encodes CASSWGTSGRGGGYEQYF.

The gene calls are TRBV27 and TRBJ2-3; D ambiguous. Germline-derived CDR1 and CDR2 are MNHEY and SMNVEV (reference sequence). The CDR3 length is 16 residues. V lost 4 bases and J 4 bases, leaving 18 bases between the germline ends. CDR3 nucleotide sequence: TGTGCCAGCAGTTCCTCTATGACACCGATACCAGATACGCAGTATTTT. This translates into CASSSSMTPIPDTQYF.

The V call is TRBV11-2, the J call TRBJ1-1; maybe TRBD1 (6 bases). There are 13 residues in the CDR3. V gave up 0 bases and J gave up 4 bases, with 6 bases separating them. Germline assignment: CDR1 SGHAT and CDR2 FQNNGV. This CDR3 is CASSLDRGTEAFF. CDR3 nucleotide sequence: TGTGCCAGCAGCTTAGACAGGGGCACTGAAGCTTTCTTT.

The CDR3 DNA reads TGTGCCAGCTCACCGACGAACAGGGAGAATCAGCCCCAGCATTTT. It is translated as CASSPTNRENQPQHF. This rearrangement joins TRBV18 to TRBJ1-5; D possibly corresponds to TRBD1 (6 bases). The germline gives CDR1 KGHSH, CDR2 LQKENI. Trimming removed 3 bases at V and 4 bases at J, with 13 bases between. This CDR3 is 15 amino acids long. The whole variable domain, remainder taken from reference TRBV18 and TRBJ1-5, is NAGVMQNPRHLVRRRGQEARLRCSPMKGHSHVYWYRQLPEEGLKFMVYLQKENIIDESGMPKERFSAEFPKEGPSILRIQQVVRGDSAAYFCASSPTNRENQPQHFGDGTRLSIL.

The V call is TRBV9, the J call TRBJ2-1; 13 bases align to TRBD2. The CDR3 sequence is 14 residues long. V shed 7 bases, J shed 5 bases, and the junction held 3 bases outside the gene matches. CDR1 is SGDLS and CDR2 is YYNGEE in the germline V gene. CDR3 coding DNA: TGTGCCAGCCAGGGGACTAGCGGGAACAATGAGCAGTTCTTC. Amino acid sequence: CASQGTSGNNEQFF.

In the case of this clone: Germline and junction disagree at one end, which may indicate a read error. This chain links TRBV11-2 with TRBJ1-2, with D maybe TRBD1 (6 bases). This CDR3 has 10 amino acids. CDR1 is SGHAT, CDR2 FQNNGV, per germline. The CDR3 sequence is CASSPQGHLF. CDR3 in DNA: TGTGCCAGCAGCCCCCAGGGGCATCTCTTC.

This clone has just a few counts. The genes are TRBV9 and TRBJ1-6, with 7 bases identical to TRBD1. The J segment lost 6 bases and the V segment lost 3 bases, leaving 6 bases of the junction unmatched. The CDR3 contains 15 residues. Germline values: CDR1 SGDLS, CDR2 YYNGEE. This CDR3 reads CASSGVTGLNSPLHF. The DNA of the CDR3 is TGTGCCAGCAGCGGGGTGACAGGGCTTAATTCACCCCTCCACTTT.

This clone was counted only a few times. The V gene is TRBV9, the J gene TRBJ1-2, with D possibly matching TRBD1 (6 bases). From germline, CDR1 is SGDLS and CDR2 YYNGEE. This CDR3 is built from 15 residues. V dropped 3 bases and J dropped 0 bases, with 12 bases sitting between them. Here the CDR3 reads CASSEWDTSNYGYTF. Written as DNA, the CDR3 is TGTGCCAGCAGCGAGTGGGACACCTCTAACTATGGCTACACCTTC.

The gene calls are TRBV30 and TRBJ2-1; D remains ambiguous. The CDR3 extends over 13 amino acids. Germline CDR1 reads GTSNPN; CDR2 reads SVGIG (reference sequence). Trimming left V 4 bases short and J 6 bases short, with 13 bases between. This chain's CDR3 is CAWTSSGSNEQFF. The CDR3 DNA sequence: TGTGCCTGGACCTCGTCAGGTTCCAATGAGCAGTTCTTC.

The V call is TRBV5-1, the J call TRBJ2-7; 8 nucleotides match TRBD2. The V segment lost 3 bases and the J segment 3 bases; nucleotides outside the gene matches: 8. Germline V gene data show CDR1 as SGHRS and CDR2 as YFSETQ. This CDR3 region has 15 residues. CDR3 in amino acids: CASSYSGGQSYEQYF. CDR3 DNA: TGCGCCAGCAGCTACTCGGGGGGGCAAAGCTACGAGCAGTACTTC.

This clone has just one count. The gene calls are TRBV11-3 and TRBJ1-1; 11 bases align to TRBD1. This CDR3 region has 16 residues. Trimming removed 5 bases from V and 1 base from J; junction bases left unmatched: 6. Germline lookup yields CDR1 SGHNT and CDR2 YENEEA. The CDR3 loop is CASSTGTGGANTEAFF. The CDR3 region has the DNA TGTGCCAGCAGCACGGGGACAGGGGGTGCGAACACTGAAGCTTTCTTT.

This clone occurred a few times. DNA for the CDR3: TGTGCCAGCAGCCCTACGGCGGGGAGGGAGACCCAGTACTTC. Translation: CASSPTAGRETQYF. This chain links TRBV7-2 with TRBJ2-5; a weak D match, TRBD2 (6 bases). This CDR3 spans 14 amino acids. CDR1 is SGHTA, CDR2 FQGNSA, per germline. V gave up 5 bases and J gave up 5 bases, with 15 bases separating them.

This rearrangement joins TRBV29-1 to TRBJ1-2; 7 bases are shared with TRBD1. Losses at the gene ends were 8 bases for V and 6 bases for J; bases not matched to a gene: 9. Looked up from germline, CDR1 is SQVTM and CDR2 is ANQGSEA. This CDR3 is built from 12 residues. CDR3 protein: CSLQRGLHGYTF. CDR3 coding DNA: TGCAGCCTCCAAAGGGGGCTTCATGGCTACACCTTC.

The chain combines TRBV4-2 with TRBJ2-1; D is possibly TRBD1 (6 bases). From germline, CDR1 is LGHNA and CDR2 YNFKEQ. Trimming stripped 0 bases from V and 2 bases from J, with 20 bases between. This CDR3 comprises 19 residues. CDR3 nucleotides: TGTGCCAGCAGCCAAGAGGCAGGGGATTATAAACGGGCCTACAATGAGCAGTTCTTC. Amino acid sequence: CASSQEAGDYKRAYNEQFF.

The chain carries TRBV11-2 and TRBJ1-1; 7 bases agree with TRBD1. V trimming: 5 bases; J trimming: 6 bases; junction bases outside the gene matches: 9. Germline lookup yields CDR1 SGHAT and CDR2 FQNNGV. CDR3 size: 14 residues. CDR3: CASSIDRVGAEAFF. For the CDR3, the DNA is TGTGCCAGCAGCATTGACAGGGTGGGCGCTGAAGCTTTCTTT.

A few counts support this clone. This chain uses TRBV19 with TRBJ2-3, with D possibly TRBD1 on 6 matching bases. CDR1 LNHDA and CDR2 SQIVND come from the germline V gene (reference sequence). The CDR3 covers 14 residues. Trimming removed 5 bases at V and 8 bases at J, with 17 bases between. CDR3 loop: CASSSTDRPGTQYF. DNA of the CDR3: TGTGCCAGTAGTTCCACAGACAGGCCAGGTACGCAGTATTTT.

This chain joins TRBV5-1 and TRBJ2-1; a weak D match, TRBD2 (6 bases). V was pared by 3 bases and J by 0 bases, with 10 bases between. The germline V gene encodes CDR1 SGHRS and CDR2 YFSETQ. The CDR3 runs to 15 residues. CDR3: CASSSRGSSYNEQFF. CDR3 coding DNA: TGCGCCAGCAGCTCCCGGGGGAGCTCCTACAATGAGCAGTTCTTC.